This TCR beta chain was profiled in a study of identical twins. Study-wide findings and caveats: Some out-of-frame alpha sequences were shared by twins, and these showed excess low generation probability. Abundant cord blood beta clonotypes carried fewer insertions; memory repertoires showed none.

Comment on this clonotype: Its target is not known.

Template switching added a universal primer site, and cDNA bore unique molecular identifiers. One entry per CDR3 protein results from TCRdb running MiXCR on the 5' RACE reads. The sample holds around 1.7 million distinct CDR3 sequences, around 33% seen once. Only healthy Caucasians were included as donors. The CDR3 contains 13 residues. Germline V gene lookup returns CDR1 SGHDT and CDR2 YYEEEE. The V and J ends lost 2 bases and 9 bases respectively, with 12 bases between them. Sequenced material: cord blood. This clonotype was sampled from a newborn girl in good health. The chain joins TRBV5-6 to TRBJ1-5, with a tentative D call TRBD1 (6 bases). The CDR3 DNA follows: TGTGCCAGCAGCTTCAGCGGGGGCTGGCCCCAGCATTTT. As protein: CASSFSGGWPQHF.